The 32 T cell receptor beta chains below were found in one sample sequenced in a study of blood T cell repertoires in COVID-19. TCRdb's table, derived via immunoSEQ multiplex PCR, lists solely in-frame clones and lacks some. Among under 250,000 clones listed, approximately 88% were seen once. Sequenced: peripheral blood. Receptors were obtained from a man aged 40-50 years with acute or convalescent COVID-19.

The genes are TRBV6-6 and TRBJ1-5; D is unresolved. Trimming removed 5 bases from V and 11 bases from J, with 10 bases in between. Germline values: CDR1 MNHNY, CDR2 SVGAGI (reference sequence). The CDR3 length is 11 residues. The CDR3 is CASSEDLTQHF. The CDR3 DNA sequence: TGTGCCAGCAGTGAGGACTTGACCCAGCATTTT.

The chain couples TRBV2 to TRBJ1-6; TRBD1 matches 8 bases. V was pared by 3 bases and J by 9 bases, with 7 bases of the junction left unmatched. Germline CDR1 and CDR2: SNHLY and FYNNEI. This CDR3 has 15 amino acids. CDR3 coding DNA: TGTGCCAGCAGTGAGGACAGGGCCCGGCGTTCACCCCTCCACTTT. As protein: CASSEDRARRSPLHF. The entire variable domain, with the rest obtained from reference TRBV2 and TRBJ1-6, is as follows: EPEVTQTPSHQVTQMGQEVILRCVPISNHLYFYWYRQILGQKVEFLVSFYNNEISEKSEIFDDQFSVERPDGSNFTLKIRSTKLEDSAMYFCASSEDRARRSPLHFGNGTRLTVT.

The chain couples TRBV5-6 to TRBJ2-3; D not certain. CDR1 SGHDT and CDR2 YYEEEE come from the germline V gene. The CDR3 consists of 11 residues. The V end was cut by 3 bases, the J end by 6 bases, with 5 bases between. Here the CDR3 reads CASSSSDTQYF. DNA for the CDR3: TGTGCCAGCAGCTCGTCGGATACGCAGTATTTT. The variable domain in full, completed from reference TRBV5-6 and TRBJ2-3, reads DAGVTQSPTHLIKTRGQQVTLRCSPKSGHDTVSWYQQALGQGPQFIFQYYEEEERQRGNFPDRFSGHQFPNYSSELNVNALLLGDSALYLCASSSSDTQYFGPGTRLTVL.

The chain carries TRBV6-6 and TRBJ2-3; D remains ambiguous. Germline V gene sequence: CDR1 MNHNY, CDR2 SVGAGI (reference sequence). Trimming removed 4 bases at V and 4 bases at J, with 12 bases between. There are 14 residues in the CDR3. CDR3 nucleotides: TGTGCCAGCAGTTCATACTTAGTGGCAGATACGCAGTATTTT. As protein: CASSSYLVADTQYF.

This clone came up a few times. J is TRBJ2-7 and V is TRBV27; the D gene is possibly TRBD1 (5 bases). CDR1 and CDR2 (germline): MNHEY, SMNVEV (reference sequence). The CDR3 totals 15 residues. V shed 5 bases and J shed 2 bases, with 16 bases lying between them. In DNA form, the CDR3 reads TGTGCCAGCAGTCCCGCCGTGGGGCTAACCTACGAGCAGTACTTC. Protein product: CASSPAVGLTYEQYF.

This clone was seen a handful of times. In the same sample, other DNA sequences code for this CDR3. The rearrangement joins TRBV5-1 to TRBJ2-5; D not resolved. Deletions cut 1 base from V and 2 bases from J, with 3 bases between. Germline V gene lookup returns CDR1 SGHRS and CDR2 YFSETQ. CDR3 length: 12 residues. CDR3 sequence reads: CASSLQQETQYF. Written as DNA, the CDR3 is TGCGCCAGCAGCTTGCAGCAAGAGACCCAGTACTTC. Full variable domain (remainder filled in from reference TRBV5-1 and TRBJ2-5): KAGVTQTPRYLIKTRGQQVTLSCSPISGHRSVSWYQQTPGQGLQFLFEYFSETQRNKGNFPGRFSGRQFSNSRSEMNVSTLELGDSALYLCASSLQQETQYFGPGTRLLVL.

This clone was recorded only once. The rearrangement joins TRBV3-1 (or the pseudogene TRBV3-2) to TRBJ1-2; TRBD1 agrees at 7 bases. Per germline, CDR1 LGHDT and CDR2 YNNKEL (reference sequence). V was clipped by 4 bases and J by 4 bases; unmatched bases: 18. The CDR3 contains 18 residues. The CDR3, as DNA: TGTGCCAGCAGCCGATGGTCCACTACCGGGACAGAGATCTATGGCTACACCTTC. It is translated as CASSRWSTTGTEIYGYTF.

The table lists this clone with a few counts. The V call is TRBV10-3, the J call TRBJ1-2; 8 bases agree with TRBD1. CDR1 is ENHRY and CDR2 is SYGVKD in the germline V gene. The CDR3 loop spans 16 amino acids. Germline trimming cut 1 base from V and 7 bases from J; bases unmatched to any gene: 11. The CDR3 nucleotides read TGTGCCATCAGTGAGTGGGAGACAGGGGTCGCGGGTGGCTACACCTTC. Its protein product is CAISEWETGVAGGYTF.

This clone has a single count. The chain has TRBV9 and TRBJ2-7; 12 nucleotides line up with TRBD2. With 3 bases clipped from V and 5 bases from J, the junction kept 9 bases outside the gene matches. The CDR3 consists of 16 residues. Germline V gene lookup returns CDR1 SGDLS and CDR2 YYNGEE. The CDR3 nucleotides read TGTGCCAGCAGCGGAGGCGCGGGACTAGCGGGTAACGAGCAGTACTTC. It encodes CASSGGAGLAGNEQYF. Full variable domain (outside the CDR3, taken from reference TRBV9 and TRBJ2-7): DSGVTQTPKHLITATGQRVTLRCSPRSGDLSVYWYQQSLDQGLQFLIQYYNGEERAKGNILERFSAQQFPDLHSELNLSSLELGDSALYFCASSGGAGLAGNEQYFGPGTRLTVT.

This clone has a single count. The genes are TRBV6-5 and TRBJ1-1; 8 bases line up with TRBD1. The length of the CDR3 is 15 residues. The germline V gene encodes CDR1 MNHEY and CDR2 SVGAGI. The V gene end was trimmed by 4 bases and the J gene end by 1 base; junction bases not matched to a gene: 5. CDR3 protein: CASSLSDRGNTEAFF. The CDR3 nucleotides are TGTGCCAGCAGTTTGAGCGACAGGGGGAACACTGAAGCTTTCTTT.

The chain has TRBV7-9 and TRBJ2-5; weak D call: TRBD2 (6 bases). Deletions cut 4 bases from V and 2 bases from J, with 8 bases between. Germline lookup yields CDR1 SEHNR and CDR2 FQNEAQ (reference sequence). This CDR3 region has 13 residues. CDR3 sequence reads: CASSYGGQETQYF. CDR3 sequence (DNA): TGTGCCAGCAGCTATGGAGGGCAAGAGACCCAGTACTTC.

The rearrangement uses TRBV7-9 and TRBJ1-4; D is uncertain. V shed 4 bases and J shed 4 bases, with 16 bases lying between them. Germline V gives CDR1 SEHNR, CDR2 FQNEAQ (reference sequence). There are 16 residues in the CDR3. For the CDR3, the DNA is TGTGCCAGCAGCTCCCCCGGGGTGATCCTTAATGAAAAACTGTTTTTT. It is translated as CASSSPGVILNEKLFF.

The V gene is TRBV10-3, the J gene TRBJ2-7; 10 bases match TRBD2. With V trimmed by 6 bases and J by 3 bases, 2 bases remained unmatched. This CDR3 is built from 13 residues. The germline gives CDR1 ENHRY, CDR2 SYGVKD. The CDR3 loop reads CAIRLAGDYEQYF. CDR3 sequence (DNA): TGTGCCATCAGGCTAGCGGGAGACTACGAGCAGTACTTC.

This clone was picked up one time. This chain links TRBV2 with TRBJ2-2, with a possible D match to TRBD2 (6 bases). The germline V gene encodes CDR1 SNHLY and CDR2 FYNNEI. V was trimmed by 6 bases and J by 4 bases, leaving 15 bases between them. The length of the CDR3 is 15 residues. CDR3 DNA sequence: TGTGCCAGCAGGAAGGAGGGATTGATCACCGGGGAGCTGTTTTTT. It yields the protein CASRKEGLITGELFF.

The rearrangement joins TRBV9 to TRBJ2-1; 8 nucleotides line up with TRBD2. J lost 2 bases, V lost 0 bases, and 1 base had no gene match. The length of the CDR3 is 15 residues. Germline V CDR1 and CDR2: SGDLS, YYNGEE. In DNA, the CDR3 is TGTGCCAGCAGCGTAGCGGGAGGGCCCTACAATGAGCAGTTCTTC. Translation: CASSVAGGPYNEQFF.

Ten or more counts support this clone. This chain links TRBV30 with TRBJ2-1; TRBD2 aligns across 12 bases. V was pared by 5 bases and J by 8 bases, with 4 bases of the junction left unmatched. CDR3 length equals 13 residues. CDR1 and CDR2 (germline): GTSNPN, SVGIG (reference sequence). The CDR3 sequence is CAWGLAGYYEQFF. DNA for the CDR3: TGTGCCTGGGGACTAGCGGGATATTATGAGCAGTTCTTC.

This clone was recorded at least ten times. The chain joins TRBV9 to TRBJ2-1; the D gene is possibly TRBD1 (5 bases). V gave up 0 bases and J gave up 9 bases, with 7 bases separating them. Germline V gene data show CDR1 as SGDLS and CDR2 as YYNGEE. The CDR3 spans 12 residues. The CDR3 nucleotides are TGTGCCAGCAGCGTAGAAGGGGCTGAGCAGTTCTTC. Translating it yields CASSVEGAEQFF.

The rearrangement joins TRBV19 to TRBJ2-5; the D gene is possibly TRBD2 (6 bases). Trimming removed 5 bases from V and 7 bases from J, with 20 bases in between. Per the germline V gene, CDR1 is LNHDA and CDR2 is SQIVND (reference sequence). There are 15 residues in the CDR3. CDR3 sequence reads: CASSLKGLPGGTQYF. The DNA of the CDR3 is TGTGCCAGTAGTCTCAAGGGACTTCCTGGAGGGACCCAGTACTTC.

The V call is TRBV5-1, the J call TRBJ2-3; TRBD2 matches at 11 bases. Trimming took 4 bases from V and 4 from J; bases not matched to a gene: 11. Per germline, CDR1 SGHRS and CDR2 YFSETQ. The CDR3 covers 17 residues. CDR3 nucleotides: TGCGCCAGCAGCCGATGGCTAGCGGGAGGTCAAGCAGATACGCAGTATTTT. It codes for CASSRWLAGGQADTQYF.

CDR3 nucleotide sequence: TGTGCCAGCAGTTTCAGACAGGGCACGGGGGAAAACTATGGCTACACCTTC. Translation gives CASSFRQGTGENYGYTF. The V call is TRBV27, the J call TRBJ1-2; 7 bases line up with TRBD1. The CDR3 sequence is 17 residues long. Germline CDR1 reads MNHEY; CDR2 reads SMNVEV (reference sequence). V gave up 3 bases and J gave up 2 bases; unmatched junction bases: 12.

The chain joins TRBV27 to TRBJ2-7, with TRBD2 matching over 7 bases. The CDR3 is 13 amino acids. J was trimmed by 2 bases and V by 6 bases; bases with no gene match: 4. Germline loops: CDR1 MNHEY, CDR2 SMNVEV (reference sequence). Here the CDR3 reads CASRRGLTYEQYF. The CDR3 region has the DNA TGTGCCAGCAGGCGGGGACTAACCTACGAGCAGTACTTC.

The chain joins TRBV7-8 to TRBJ1-1; 8 bases are shared with TRBD1. V lost 4 bases to trimming and J lost 3 bases; unmatched junction nucleotides: 7. CDR3 size: 15 residues. CDR1 and CDR2 (germline): SGHVS, FQNEAQ. The CDR3 spells CASSSTGTGYTEAFF. CDR3 sequence (DNA): TGTGCCAGCAGCTCGACCGGGACAGGTTACACTGAAGCTTTCTTT.

The V and J genes are TRBV28 and TRBJ1-1; unclear D gene. The CDR3 covers 15 residues. V dropped 5 bases and J dropped 4 bases, with 17 bases sitting between them. Germline V gene lookup returns CDR1 MDHEN and CDR2 SYDVKM. CDR3 bases: TGTGCCAGCAGTCCCATTTGGGAGAGGGCCACTGAAGCTTTCTTT. This sequence encodes CASSPIWERATEAFF.

The CDR3 reads CASSVVQGNTGELFF. For the CDR3, the DNA is TGTGCCAGCAGCGTAGTACAGGGCAACACCGGGGAGCTGTTTTTT. V is TRBV9 and J is TRBJ2-2, with D tentatively TRBD1 (6 bases). Trimming took 0 bases from V and 2 from J, leaving 8 bases between them. Germline CDR1 is SGDLS and CDR2 is YYNGEE. The CDR3 extends over 15 amino acids.

This clone was counted only a few times. The chain has TRBV10-3 and TRBJ1-1; D is unresolved. From germline, CDR1 is ENHRY and CDR2 SYGVKD. Trimming removed 6 bases from V and 1 base from J, with 6 bases in between. CDR3 size: 12 residues. The CDR3 DNA reads as TGTGCCATCAGAGCGGGGAACACTGAAGCTTTCTTT. Residues: CAIRAGNTEAFF.

The CDR3: CASRRTGDPTGELFF. The CDR3 DNA reads as TGTGCCAGCAGGCGGACAGGGGACCCCACCGGGGAGCTGTTTTTT. This rearrangement joins TRBV6-5 to TRBJ2-2; 9 nucleotides agree with TRBD1. Germline V CDR1 and CDR2: MNHEY, SVGAGI. The CDR3 sequence is 15 residues long. V trimming: 6 bases; J trimming: 4 bases; junction bases outside the gene matches: 6.

This chain uses TRBV12-3 or TRBV12-4 with TRBJ2-7; the D gene is possibly TRBD1 (6 bases). Between the trimmed V and J ends, which lost 5 bases and 6 bases, there was a span of 14 bases. The CDR3 consists of 13 residues. CDR3 DNA sequence: TGTGCCAGCAGTCTAACAGGGTCCACCGAGCAGTACTTC. Amino acid sequence: CASSLTGSTEQYF.

The V and J genes are TRBV12-3 or TRBV12-4 and TRBJ2-7, with D perhaps matching TRBD1 (5 bases). The CDR3 loop spans 12 amino acids. The V gene lost 4 bases and the J gene lost 5 bases, with 9 bases spanning the gap. CDR3 amino acids: CASSYRYHEQYF. CDR3 DNA: TGTGCCAGCAGTTACAGGTATCACGAGCAGTACTTC.

The DNA for the CDR3 is TGTGCCTACTCTCGGGGGGAGCTGTTTTTT. Translating gives CAYSRGELFF. The chain uses TRBV30 and TRBJ2-2; no definite D call. Germline V gives CDR1 GTSNPN, CDR2 SVGIG (reference sequence). Trimming left V 7 bases short and J 8 bases short, with 8 bases between. The CDR3 covers 10 residues.

V gene TRBV6-5 combines with J gene TRBJ2-5, with 10 bases lining up with TRBD2. Germline CDR1 is MNHEY and CDR2 is SVGAGI. J lost 5 bases, V lost 0 bases, and 3 bases had no gene match. The length of the CDR3 is 15 residues. The CDR3: CASSYSSGRGETQYF. DNA of the CDR3: TGTGCCAGCAGTTACTCGAGCGGGAGGGGGGAGACCCAGTACTTC.

The chain links TRBV27 to TRBJ2-1; possible D gene TRBD1, 7 bases. The CDR3 consists of 14 residues. Per germline, CDR1 MNHEY and CDR2 SMNVEV (reference sequence). V dropped 4 bases and J dropped 9 bases, with 16 bases sitting between them. The DNA of the CDR3 is TGTGCCAGCAGTTGGGGGGACAGACGGAGTGAGCAGTTCTTC. This gives the protein CASSWGDRRSEQFF.

This chain links TRBV25-1 with TRBJ2-7; TRBD1 aligns across 8 bases. The CDR3 contains 13 residues. Germline CDR1 reads MGHDK; CDR2 reads SYGVNS. V shed 6 bases, J shed 2 bases, and the junction held 3 bases outside the gene matches. The CDR3 here is CASRDRATYEQYF. The DNA for the CDR3 is TGTGCCAGCAGGGACAGGGCCACCTACGAGCAGTACTTC.